These 21 T cell receptor beta chains came from one sample sequenced in a study of blood T cell repertoires in COVID-19. Measured with immunoSEQ multiplex PCR; TCRdb has only the in-frame clones, and not every one. The sample lists 190,000 or so clones, 82% seen once, with about 6.9% in the top ten. Sequences were obtained from peripheral blood. The receptors were gathered from a human donor with acute or convalescent COVID-19. The donor label of this sample is uncertain.

The chain links TRBV7-9 to TRBJ2-7; 7 bases are shared with TRBD1. The length of the CDR3 is 13 residues. V was pared by 8 bases and J by 1 base, with 5 bases of the junction left unmatched. Germline V gene data show CDR1 as SEHNR and CDR2 as FQNEAQ (reference sequence). The CDR3, as DNA: TGTGCCAGCGGAACGGGACAGTCCTACGAGCAGTACTTC. This translates into CASGTGQSYEQYF.

The rearrangement uses TRBV5-4 and TRBJ2-7; D is perhaps TRBD1 (5 bases). Germline V lookup: CDR1 SGHNT, CDR2 YYREEE (reference sequence). V was shortened by 5 bases and J by 3 bases, with 18 bases between the two germline ends. The CDR3 is made up of 15 amino acids. CDR3 residues: CASRNGADPFYEQYF. The CDR3 DNA reads TGTGCCAGCAGAAATGGGGCGGACCCTTTCTACGAGCAGTACTTC.

This clone came up a few times. The CDR3 coding sequence is TGTGCCAGCAACCTAGCGGGAGATCGGTCGCAGTATTTT. It encodes CASNLAGDRSQYF. The chain has TRBV14 and TRBJ2-3; the match to TRBD2 covers 10 bases. V trimming: 7 bases; J trimming: 10 bases; junction bases outside the gene matches: 8. CDR3 size: 13 residues. CDR1 and CDR2 (germline): SGHDN, FVKESK.

The rearrangement uses TRBV5-1 and TRBJ1-5, with 7 bases fitting TRBD1. V lost 4 bases, J lost 0 bases, and 4 bases stayed unmatched. The germline CDR1 and CDR2 sequences are SGHRS and YFSETQ. The CDR3 is 15 amino acids. CDR3 residues: CASSGTVYSNQPQHF. For the CDR3, the DNA is TGCGCCAGCAGCGGGACAGTCTATAGCAATCAGCCCCAGCATTTT.

The J gene is TRBJ2-5, the V gene TRBV3-1 (or the pseudogene TRBV3-2), with D uncertain. The germline V and J ends were trimmed by 3 bases and 3 bases, with 8 bases remaining between them. Germline V lookup: CDR1 LGHDT, CDR2 YNNKEL (reference sequence). There are 13 residues in the CDR3. The CDR3 region has the DNA TGTGCCAGCAGCCATGGAACTAAAGAGACCCAGTACTTC. It encodes CASSHGTKETQYF.

This clone appeared a single time. The chain employs TRBV6-1 and TRBJ1-5; D remains ambiguous. V lost 2 bases and J 4 bases, leaving 12 bases between the germline ends. Germline CDR1 is MNHNS and CDR2 is SASEGT. CDR3 length equals 15 residues. CDR3 in amino acids: CASSEQVVQNQPQHF. CDR3 nucleotides: TGTGCCAGCAGTGAACAAGTCGTGCAGAATCAGCCCCAGCATTTT.

The genes are TRBV9 and TRBJ1-2, with D possibly being TRBD1 (5 bases). V lost 3 bases to trimming and J lost 0 bases, with 12 bases between them. Germline-derived CDR1 and CDR2 are SGDLS and YYNGEE. This CDR3 has 15 residues. Here the CDR3 reads CASSAGVSANYGYTF. The CDR3, as DNA: TGTGCCAGCAGCGCGGGGGTTTCGGCTAACTATGGCTACACCTTC.

The V call is TRBV5-5, the J call TRBJ1-6; TRBD1 might be the D (6 bases). Germline V CDR1 and CDR2: SGHKS, YYEKEE (reference sequence). The CDR3 consists of 15 residues. Between the trimmed V and J ends, which lost 0 bases and 9 bases, there was a span of 13 bases. The CDR3: CASSLEGRGTSPLHF. The CDR3 nucleotides are TGTGCCAGCAGCTTGGAGGGCAGGGGAACTTCACCCCTCCACTTT.

This chain joins TRBV24-1 and TRBJ1-3; 8 bases line up with TRBD1. CDR3 length: 15 residues. Germline CDR1 KGHDR, CDR2 SFDVKD. V lost 3 bases and J lost 3; bases outside the gene matches: 3. The CDR3 DNA sequence: TGTGCCACCAGTGATGCAGACAGGGGTGGAAACACCATATATTTT. Translating gives CATSDADRGGNTIYF.

V and J are TRBV5-6 and TRBJ2-3; D might be TRBD2 (6 bases). The CDR3 length is 13 residues. Trimming stripped 6 bases from V and 6 bases from J, with 14 bases between. Germline-derived CDR1 and CDR2 are SGHDT and YYEEEE. The DNA for the CDR3 is TGTGCCAGCATGGTGCGCGGGGTTGATACGCAGTATTTT. It encodes CASMVRGVDTQYF.

DNA for the CDR3: TGCGCCAGCAGCTTTCAACCCCGGACAGGGAGTTTGGGTTCACCCCTCCACTTT. It yields the protein CASSFQPRTGSLGSPLHF. The chain couples TRBV5-1 to TRBJ1-6; TRBD1 agrees at 8 bases. Germline-derived CDR1 and CDR2 are SGHRS and YFSETQ. V gave up 2 bases and J gave up 9 bases; unmatched junction bases: 16. This CDR3 spans 18 amino acids.

V usage is TRBV29-1 and J usage is TRBJ1-2; D gene ambiguous. Per the germline V gene, CDR1 is SQVTM and CDR2 is ANQGSEA. The CDR3 covers 11 residues. The V gene lost 3 bases and the J gene lost 2 bases, with 4 bases spanning the gap. The CDR3 reads CSVEGNYGYTF. The CDR3 DNA reads as TGCAGCGTTGAGGGCAACTATGGCTACACCTTC.

The CDR3 nucleotides are TGTGCCAGCAGCCAAGATTCGGGGGGGAATTCACCCCTCCACTTT. Translating gives CASSQDSGGNSPLHF. The chain uses TRBV3-1 (or the pseudogene TRBV3-2) and TRBJ1-6, with D perhaps matching TRBD1 (5 bases). Germline assignment: CDR1 LGHDT and CDR2 YNNKEL (reference sequence). The V and J ends lost 0 bases and 7 bases respectively, with 10 bases between them. This CDR3 spans 15 amino acids.

The chain links TRBV6-2 or TRBV6-3 to TRBJ1-1; D call uncertain. From germline, CDR1 is MNHEY and CDR2 SVGEGT. The CDR3 spans 16 residues. The V end was cut by 5 bases, the J end by 2 bases, with 18 bases between. The CDR3 reads CASSRRVGLHNTEAFF. Here the CDR3 DNA reads TGTGCCAGCAGTCGCCGGGTCGGACTCCATAACACTGAAGCTTTCTTT.

The gene calls are TRBV5-1 and TRBJ2-1, with D perhaps matching TRBD1 (6 bases). The CDR3 has 15 amino acids. Germline V gene sequence: CDR1 SGHRS, CDR2 YFSETQ. V was cut by 3 bases and J by 5 bases, with 15 bases left in between. Here the CDR3 reads CASSSKDRFNNEQFF. CDR3 DNA: TGCGCCAGCAGCTCTAAGGACAGATTCAACAATGAGCAGTTCTTC.

The V and J genes are TRBV2 and TRBJ2-6; 8 bases agree with TRBD2. This CDR3 contains 18 residues. The J segment lost 0 bases and the V segment lost 7 bases, leaving 11 bases of the junction unmatched. Germline CDR1 SNHLY, CDR2 FYNNEI. CDR3 in amino acids: CASTPERERFSGANVLTF. The CDR3 DNA follows: TGTGCCAGCACCCCAGAGCGGGAGCGATTCTCTGGGGCCAACGTCCTGACTTTC.

V gene TRBV14 combines with J gene TRBJ1-1; TRBD1 aligns across 9 bases. From germline, CDR1 is SGHDN and CDR2 FVKESK. This CDR3 is 16 amino acids long. The J segment lost 5 bases and the V segment lost 4 bases, leaving 11 bases of the junction unmatched. The CDR3 DNA follows: TGTGCCAGCAGCCGGGGGACAGGGTGGGTCGGAACTGAAGCTTTCTTT. Its translation: CASSRGTGWVGTEAFF.

This clone was recorded many times. CDR3 loop: CASSPPGGWETQYF. CDR3 DNA: TGTGCCAGCTCACCACCAGGGGGCTGGGAGACCCAGTACTTC. The V and J genes are TRBV18 and TRBJ2-5, with TRBD1 matching over 7 bases. The J segment lost 5 bases and the V segment lost 0 bases, leaving 3 bases of the junction unmatched. Germline assignment: CDR1 KGHSH and CDR2 LQKENI. This CDR3 contains 14 residues.

The rearrangement joins TRBV5-1 to TRBJ2-1, with 7 bases identical to TRBD2. The CDR3 length is 15 residues. The V gene end was trimmed by 3 bases and the J gene end by 4 bases; junction bases not matched to a gene: 7. Germline loops: CDR1 SGHRS, CDR2 YFSETQ. The CDR3 protein is CASSSAVGGYNEQFF. The CDR3, as DNA: TGCGCCAGCAGCTCAGCAGTGGGAGGGTACAATGAGCAGTTCTTC.

The rearrangement links TRBV7-3 to TRBJ1-2, with 11 bases identical to TRBD1. CDR1 SGHTA and CDR2 FQGTGA come from the germline V gene. This CDR3 has 15 residues. J was trimmed by 8 bases and V by 2 bases; bases with no gene match: 7. The CDR3 nucleotides are TGTGCCAGCAGCTTAGGTGGACAGGGGGCTAGCGGCTACACCTTC. It codes for CASSLGGQGASGYTF.

V usage is TRBV27 and J usage is TRBJ1-3, with D unresolved. V was shortened by 1 base and J by 3 bases, with 7 bases between the two germline ends. The CDR3 is made up of 14 amino acids. Looked up from germline, CDR1 is MNHEY and CDR2 is SMNVEV (reference sequence). CDR3: CASSLYGVGNTIYF. The CDR3 DNA sequence: TGTGCCAGCAGTTTATACGGGGTTGGAAACACCATATATTTT.